This T cell receptor beta chain was identified in a study of T-cell reconstitution after alpha-beta-depleted transplantation in children. The V gene's germline CDR1 is GTSNPN and CDR2 SVGIG (reference sequence). V lost 0 bases and J 9 bases, leaving 6 bases between the germline ends. The CDR3 runs to 11 residues. Overall study findings and caveats: Roughly two months post-transplant, alpha-beta T cells reportedly originated from several hundred graft clones that had expanded. The main origin of T-cell counts and diversity one year after transplant was newly produced T cells. After transplant, high TCRbeta diversity at day 60 in some patients arose from surviving recipient T cells and thymic progenitors.

This clonotype has just a few counts. The antigen is unknown. For TCRbeta, the library was prepared with unique molecular identifiers. One entry per CDR3 protein, called by TCRdb with MiXCR from the PCR reads. The table lists a few hundred thousand distinct CDR3 sequences, around 15% of them singletons. The source of this sequence is a boy less than two years old who had a stem cell transplant for Wiskott-Aldrich syndrome, so the T cells may come from the graft donor. The V call is TRBV30, the J call TRBJ2-1; D unresolved. Here the sequenced sample was PBMCs, mostly from graft donor cells, taken 360 days after TCRalphabeta/CD19-depleted stem cell transplant. CDR3 DNA: TGTGCCTGGAGTGTACGACTTGAGCAGTTCTTC. Translating it yields CAWSVRLEQFF.